The clone carrying this TCR beta chain appeared many times. Trimming removed 5 bases at V and 1 base at J, with 17 bases between. This CDR3 has 17 amino acids. Germline V gives CDR1 SGHVS, CDR2 FQNEAQ. These data come from a study of T cells in Graves' hyperthyroidism and ophthalmopathy. The TCR beta CDR3 regions underwent amplification using RNA transcripts as the source. The primer set for the first-round RT-PCR of the TCR CDR3 was HTBI. TCRdb reanalysed the multiplex PCR reads using MiXCR and keeps one entry per CDR3 protein. The profile covers hundreds of thousands of distinct CDR3 sequences, with about 15% appearing a single time and 14% taken by the ten largest.

Sample: blood. The chain recombines TRBV7-8 with TRBJ1-4, with D possibly TRBD1 on 6 matching bases. The sequence was collected from a woman between 40 and 55 years old with Graves' hyperthyroidism. CDR3 DNA: TGTGCCAGCAGCCGTCCCCGGACAGTGCTAACTAATGAAAAACTGTTTTTT. It is translated as CASSRPRTVLTNEKLFF.